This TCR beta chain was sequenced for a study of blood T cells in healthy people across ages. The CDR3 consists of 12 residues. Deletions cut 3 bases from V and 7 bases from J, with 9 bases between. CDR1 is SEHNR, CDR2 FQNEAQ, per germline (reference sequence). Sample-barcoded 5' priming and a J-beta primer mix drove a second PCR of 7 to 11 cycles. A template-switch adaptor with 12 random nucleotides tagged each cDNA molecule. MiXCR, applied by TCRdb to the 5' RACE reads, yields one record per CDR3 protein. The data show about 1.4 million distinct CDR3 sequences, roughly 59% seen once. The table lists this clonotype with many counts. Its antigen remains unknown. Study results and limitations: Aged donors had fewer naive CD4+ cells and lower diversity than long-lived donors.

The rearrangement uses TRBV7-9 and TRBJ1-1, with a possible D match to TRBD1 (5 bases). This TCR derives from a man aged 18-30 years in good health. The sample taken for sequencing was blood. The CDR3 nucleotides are TGTGCCAGCAGCTTTGGGACGGATGAAGCTTTCTTT. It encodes CASSFGTDEAFF.